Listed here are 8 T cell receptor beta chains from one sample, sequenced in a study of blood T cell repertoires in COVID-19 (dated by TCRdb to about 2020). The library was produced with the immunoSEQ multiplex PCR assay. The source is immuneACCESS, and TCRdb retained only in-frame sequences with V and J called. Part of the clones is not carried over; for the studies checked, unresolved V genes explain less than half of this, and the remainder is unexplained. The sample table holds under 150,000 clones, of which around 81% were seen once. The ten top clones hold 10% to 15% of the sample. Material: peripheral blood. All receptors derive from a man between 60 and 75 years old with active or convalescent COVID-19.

CDR3: CASTPGLGGRPQHF. The CDR3 region has the DNA TGTGCCAGTACCCCCGGGTTAGGAGGTAGGCCCCAGCATTTT. J is TRBJ1-5 and V is TRBV19; D gene uncertain. This CDR3 has 14 residues. Trimming shortened V by 7 bases and J by 9 bases, and 19 bases separated the two germline ends. Germline V gene data show CDR1 as LNHDA and CDR2 as SQIVND (reference sequence).

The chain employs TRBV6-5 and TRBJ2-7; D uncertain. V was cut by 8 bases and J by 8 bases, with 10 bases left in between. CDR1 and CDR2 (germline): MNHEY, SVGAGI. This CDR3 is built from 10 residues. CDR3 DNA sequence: TGTGCCAGCGGCCAGTCCAAGCAGTACTTC. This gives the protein CASGQSKQYF.

CDR3 nucleotide sequence: TGCAGCGTTGTACTAGCGGGAGCCACAGATACGCAGTATTTT. It specifies CSVVLAGATDTQYF. This rearrangement joins TRBV29-1 to TRBJ2-3; 11 nucleotides line up with TRBD2. Germline assignment: CDR1 SQVTM and CDR2 ANQGSEA. After removal of 4 bases from V and 2 bases from J, the junction contained 2 bases not matched to a gene. CDR3 length: 14 amino acids.

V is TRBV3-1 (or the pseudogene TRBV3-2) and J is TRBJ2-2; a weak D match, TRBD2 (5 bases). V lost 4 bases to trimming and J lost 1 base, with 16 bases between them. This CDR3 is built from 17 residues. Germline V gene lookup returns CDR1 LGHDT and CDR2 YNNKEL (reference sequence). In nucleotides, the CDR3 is TGTGCCAGCAGCCTCCCCATAAGCGGAAGGAACACCGGGGAGCTGTTTTTT. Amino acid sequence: CASSLPISGRNTGELFF.

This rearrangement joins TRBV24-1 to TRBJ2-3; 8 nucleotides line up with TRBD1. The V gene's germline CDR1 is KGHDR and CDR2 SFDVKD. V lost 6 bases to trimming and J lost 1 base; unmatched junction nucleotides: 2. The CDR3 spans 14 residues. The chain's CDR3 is CATSMTGGTDTQYF. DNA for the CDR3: TGTGCCACCAGTATGACAGGGGGCACAGATACGCAGTATTTT.

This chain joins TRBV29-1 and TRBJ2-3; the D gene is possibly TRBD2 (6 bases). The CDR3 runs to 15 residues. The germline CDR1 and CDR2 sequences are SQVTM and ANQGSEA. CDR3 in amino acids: CTLSPGGIGADTQYF. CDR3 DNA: TGCACCCTCTCCCCTGGCGGGATAGGGGCAGATACGCAGTATTTT.

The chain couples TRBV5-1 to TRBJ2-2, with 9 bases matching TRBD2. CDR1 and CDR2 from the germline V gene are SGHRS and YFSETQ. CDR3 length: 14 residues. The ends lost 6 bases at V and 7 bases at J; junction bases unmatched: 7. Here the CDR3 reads CASTLAGDGGELFF. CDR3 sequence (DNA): TGCGCCAGCACCTTAGCGGGAGACGGCGGGGAGCTGTTTTTT.

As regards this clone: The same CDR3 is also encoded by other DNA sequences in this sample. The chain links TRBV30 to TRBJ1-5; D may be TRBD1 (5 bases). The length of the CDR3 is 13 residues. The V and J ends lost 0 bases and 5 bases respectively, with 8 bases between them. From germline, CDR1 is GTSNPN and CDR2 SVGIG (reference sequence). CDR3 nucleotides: TGTGCCTGGAGTGTACGGGGGGATCAGCCCCAGCATTTT. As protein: CAWSVRGDQPQHF.